The rows below give T cell receptor beta chains drawn from one sample of a study of T cell responses to AZD1222 COVID-19 vaccine. Clones were read by immunoSEQ multiplex PCR, and TCRdb kept only the in-frame ones, dropping some. The table shows roughly 180,000 clones, with approximately 89% occurring only once. The sample was peripheral blood, taken 28 days after the second AZD1222 dose. Source of these receptors: an adult who received the AZD1222 COVID-19 vaccine. Each CDR3 is given with its conserved first and last residue. D genes are given only for firm matches. Not every row has a clone size; where given, it reads once, few, many or a size class.

CDR3 protein	CDR3 DNA	J gene	clone size	V gene	D gene
CASSFSKNTEAFF	TGTGCCAGCAGCTTCTCGAAGAACACTGAAGCTTTCTTT	TRBJ1-1	once	TRBV7-3	-
CASSMDPRPGGEQYF	TGTGCCAGCAGCATGGACCCTCGCCCGGGAGGCGAGCAGTACTTC	TRBJ2-7	-	TRBV7-6	TRBD2
CASSYAPGQQFF	TGTGCCAGCAGCTATGCGCCGGGACAGCAGTTCTTC	TRBJ2-1	-	TRBV14	-
CASSVDMTYEQYF	TGTGCCAGCAGCGTAGACATGACCTACGAGCAGTACTTC	TRBJ2-7	-	TRBV9	-
CASSLVVGGSTEAFF	TGCGCCAGCAGCTTGGTAGTAGGGGGCTCCACTGAAGCTTTCTTT	TRBJ1-1	once	TRBV5-1	TRBD1
CASSLGLGSKNEQFF	TGTGCCAGCAGCTTGGGGCTCGGGAGTAAAAATGAGCAGTTCTTC	TRBJ2-1	-	TRBV5-4	-
CASSGGLGVRTDTQYF	TGTGCCAGCAGTGGGGGGCTAGGGGTTCGCACAGATACGCAGTATTTT	TRBJ2-3	-	TRBV6-2/TRBV6-3	-
CASSDSTGENQPQHF	TGTGCCAGCAGTGATTCGACAGGGGAAAATCAGCCCCAGCATTTT	TRBJ1-5	once	TRBV2	TRBD1
CASSSLRDRVSGANVLTF	TGTGCCAGCAGCAGCCTCCGGGACAGGGTATCTGGGGCCAACGTCCTGACTTTC	TRBJ2-6	-	TRBV11-2	TRBD1
CASSLGLDSPLHF	TGTGCCAGCAGCTTAGGATTGGATTCACCCCTCCACTTT	TRBJ1-6	-	TRBV7-9	-
CASSDRGTNSREQYF	TGTGCCAGCAGTGACAGGGGAACAAATTCCCGCGAGCAGTACTTC	TRBJ2-7	-	TRBV3-1/TRBV3-2	TRBD1
CASTYRGGSNNEQFF	TGTGCCAGTACTTATAGGGGCGGGAGCAACAATGAGCAGTTCTTC	TRBJ2-1	-	TRBV19	TRBD2
CATSGGLAETQYF	TGTGCCACCTCCGGGGGGTTAGCAGAGACCCAGTACTTC	TRBJ2-5	once	TRBV18	TRBD2
CASSYRGNQPQHF	TGTGCCAGCAGTTACAGGGGCAATCAGCCCCAGCATTTT	TRBJ1-5	-	TRBV6-5	-
CASSSTATNEKLFF	TGCGCCAGCAGCTCGACAGCAACTAATGAAAAACTGTTTTTT	TRBJ1-4	once	TRBV5-1	-
CASSSERQGAEAFF	TGTGCCAGCAGCTCCGAGAGGCAGGGGGCCGAAGCTTTCTTT	TRBJ1-1	-	TRBV9	TRBD1
CASSQETSSTYEQYF	TGCGCCAGCAGCCAAGAGACATCTTCTACCTACGAGCAGTACTTC	TRBJ2-7	-	TRBV4-3	-
CASSLGQANTGELFF	TGTGCCAGCAGCTTAGGACAGGCCAACACCGGGGAGCTGTTTTTT	TRBJ2-2	-	TRBV7-2	-
CASLGAVF	TGTGCCAGCTTAGGAGCTGTTTTT	TRBJ2-2	-	TRBV27	-
CASRGGSQGNTIYF	TGTGCCAGCCGCGGGGGGTCTCAGGGAAACACCATATATTTT	TRBJ1-3	-	TRBV7-8	-
CASGLGTTYEQYF	TGTGCTAGTGGTTTGGGCACTACCTACGAGCAGTACTTC	TRBJ2-7	-	TRBV12-5	-
CATSRAGYSPLHF	TGTGCCACCAGCCGCGCCGGATATTCACCCCTCCACTTT	TRBJ1-6	-	TRBV15	-
CASSPTKGHTYEQYF	TGTGCCAGCTCACCAACTAAGGGACACACCTACGAGCAGTACTTT	TRBJ2-7	once	TRBV18	-
CASSDHPLRSGQYF	TGTGCCAGCAGTGACCACCCCCTAAGGTCTGGGCAGTACTTC	TRBJ2-7	-	TRBV6-1	-
CASSVNTEAFF	TGTGCCAGCAGTGTGAACACTGAAGCTTTCTTT	TRBJ1-1	-	TRBV2	-
CASSLVNNEQFF	TGTGCCAGCAGCTTAGTAAACAATGAGCAGTTCTTC	TRBJ2-1	-	TRBV13	-
CASSLARARDAGNTIYF	TGTGCCAGCAGCTTAGCCCGGGCCAGGGACGCTGGAAACACCATATATTTT	TRBJ1-3	-	TRBV7-9	-
CASSVQPTGQTEAFF	TGTGCCAGCAGCGTACAGCCGACAGGTCAGACTGAAGCTTTCTTT	TRBJ1-1	-	TRBV9	-
CASSKGNPYEQYF	TGTGCCAGCAGTAAAGGGAATCCCTACGAGCAGTACTTC	TRBJ2-7	-	TRBV2	-
CASSQEGGTGSINQPQHF	TGCGCCAGCAGCCAAGAGGGGGGGACAGGGAGTATCAATCAGCCCCAGCATTTT	TRBJ1-5	few	TRBV4-1	TRBD1
CASSLETGDFRGGWYGYTF	TGTGCCAGCAGCCTAGAAACCGGGGACTTCCGAGGGGGGTGGTACGGCTACACCTTC	TRBJ1-2	-	TRBV9	-
CASSFRGTDTQYF	TGTGCCAGCAGTTTTAGGGGCACAGATACGCAGTATTTT	TRBJ2-3	-	TRBV6-5	-
CASRKQGASYNSPLHF	TGTGCCAGTAGGAAACAGGGGGCCTCCTATAATTCACCCCTCCACTTT	TRBJ1-6	-	TRBV19	TRBD1
CASSATSGRYDGQFF	TGTGCCAGCAGCGCTACTAGCGGGAGGTACGATGGGCAGTTCTTC	TRBJ2-1	few	TRBV9	TRBD2
CASRREYYSNQPQHF	TGTGCCAGCAGGCGGGAGTATTATAGCAATCAGCCCCAGCATTTT	TRBJ1-5	-	TRBV28	-
CASSIYGRGSYTEAFF	TGTGCCAGTAGTATTTATGGCAGGGGGAGTTACACTGAAGCTTTCTTT	TRBJ1-1	-	TRBV19	TRBD1
CASSWRYGKFF	TGTGCCAGCAGCTGGAGATACGGTAAGTTCTTC	TRBJ2-1	-	TRBV5-5	-
CASRPRDRGNQPQHF	TGTGCCAGCAGACCCAGGGACAGGGGAAATCAGCCCCAGCATTTT	TRBJ1-5	-	TRBV28	TRBD1
CASRGRDTSPLHF	TGTGCCAGCAGGGGACGGGACACCTCACCCCTCCACTTT	TRBJ1-6	-	TRBV25-1	-
CAISTRGYNEQFF	TGTGCCATCAGTACACGGGGGTACAATGAGCAGTTCTTC	TRBJ2-1	once	TRBV10-3	-
CASSEEGSEQFF	TGTGCCAGCAGCGAGGAGGGGAGTGAGCAGTTCTTC	TRBJ2-1	-	TRBV7-3	-
CADRREGTEAFF	TGTGCCGATCGACGTGAGGGGACTGAAGCTTTCTTT	TRBJ1-1	-	TRBV21-1	-
CASSYVRGTGELFF	TGTGCCAGCAGTTACGTTCGAGGCACCGGGGAGCTGTTTTTT	TRBJ2-2	-	TRBV6-5	-
CASSIPGLATDTQYF	TGTGCCAGTAGTATACCGGGACTAGCAACAGATACGCAGTATTTT	TRBJ2-3	-	TRBV19	TRBD2
CASSLSFVRGNTEAFF	TGTGCCAGCAGTTTGTCATTCGTAAGAGGGAACACTGAAGCTTTCTTT	TRBJ1-1	-	TRBV28	-
CASSQEGVEGTQYF	TGCGCCAGCAGCCAAGAGGGGGTTGAGGGGACCCAGTACTTC	TRBJ2-5	once	TRBV4-1	-
CASSDRTSGSFSEQFF	TGTGCCAGCAGCGATCGGACTAGCGGGAGTTTTAGTGAGCAGTTCTTC	TRBJ2-1	-	TRBV7-2	TRBD2
CASSGGDRERYTTKNIQYF	TGTGCCAGTAGTGGAGGGGACAGGGAGAGGTATACCACCAAAAACATTCAGTACTTC	TRBJ2-4	-	TRBV19	TRBD1
CASSLDRGTDTQYF	TGCGCCAGCAGCTTAGACCGGGGCACAGATACGCAGTATTTT	TRBJ2-3	-	TRBV5-1	-
CASSEVLGFNEQFF	TGTGCCAGCAGTGAAGTTCTAGGGTTCAATGAGCAGTTCTTC	TRBJ2-1	-	TRBV2	-
CASSLVRNTEAFF	TGTGCCAGCAGTTTGGTTAGAAACACTGAAGCTTTCTTT	TRBJ1-1	-	TRBV27	-
CASSPKGPQETQYF	TGTGCCAGCAGCCCAAAGGGACCTCAAGAGACCCAGTACTTC	TRBJ2-5	-	TRBV7-8	-
CSVGGGGNYGYTF	TGCAGCGTTGGAGGGGGGGGCAACTATGGCTACACCTTC	TRBJ1-2	-	TRBV29-1	-
CASSRNRAGEQPQHF	TGCGCCAGCAGCCGAAATAGGGCAGGGGAACAGCCCCAGCATTTT	TRBJ1-5	once	TRBV4-3	-
CASSRRADTGELFF	TGTGCCAGCAGTCGGAGGGCGGACACCGGGGAGCTGTTTTTT	TRBJ2-2	-	TRBV11-2	-